This TCR beta chain emerged from a study of shared clonotypes between healthy human individuals. Overall study: A couple of women and a few men aged 18 to 49 made up the donors. Study-wide results and caveats: Relative to memory subsets, naive subsets generally showed larger estimated richness.

Germline V CDR1 and CDR2: SGDLS, YYNGEE. The CDR3 runs 12 residues. J was trimmed by 11 bases and V by 8 bases; bases with no gene match: 5. The protocol was immunoSEQ multiplex PCR, while the TCRdb copy is restricted to in-frame clones and leaves out a portion. The data contain about a million clones, about 72% of them singletons. Regarding this clone: Its antigen is still unknown.

This receptor was taken from a man younger than 35 in good health. Some clones in this sample may be carry-over from other donors' samples. Sequenced material: memory CD4+ T cells from PBMCs. Noted subset: CD45RA-negative fraction. The V and J genes are TRBV9 and TRBJ2-1, with 12 bases identical to TRBD2. The chain's CDR3 is CASGLAGGQQFF. For the CDR3, the DNA is TGTGCCAGTGGGCTAGCGGGAGGGCAGCAGTTCTTC.